This is a list of T cell receptor beta chains from one sample in a study of neurological immune-mediated disorders. Via MiXCR, TCRdb re-called the 5' RACE reads, giving one row per CDR3 protein. Here the sample spans about 55,000 distinct CDR3 sequences, more than 3% being singletons. Sequenced: CD4+ T cells from blood. These receptors were obtained from a woman between 35 and 50 years old with multiple sclerosis. Each CDR3 is given without its conserved first and last residue.

j_gene: TRBJ1-5; v_gene: TRBV9; CDR3aa: ASSEGAFGPQH
j_gene: TRBJ1-1; v_gene: TRBV20-1; CDR3aa: SAETRQGATEAF
j_gene: TRBJ1-1; v_gene: TRBV29-1; CDR3aa: SVERGPGTEAF
j_gene: TRBJ1-2; v_gene: TRBV7-2; CDR3aa: ASSLAVTLNYGYT
j_gene: TRBJ2-1; v_gene: TRBV9; CDR3aa: ASSPTTGRQGLNEQF
j_gene: TRBJ1-1; v_gene: TRBV11-2; CDR3aa: ASSLTGSWDTEAF
j_gene: TRBJ1-1; v_gene: TRBV5-1; CDR3aa: ASSLTGLGTEAF
j_gene: TRBJ2-4; v_gene: TRBV27; CDR3aa: ASSLTQKNIQY
j_gene: TRBJ1-2; v_gene: TRBV2; CDR3aa: SRGGMGYGYT
j_gene: TRBJ1-2; v_gene: TRBV27; CDR3aa: ASSSSQVFGYGYT
j_gene: TRBJ2-1; v_gene: TRBV4-1; CDR3aa: ASSQDVAGGHYNEQF
j_gene: TRBJ1-4; v_gene: TRBV20-1; CDR3aa: SARDSTTNEKLF
j_gene: TRBJ1-1; v_gene: TRBV10-3; CDR3aa: AISELQGADTEAF
j_gene: TRBJ1-1; v_gene: TRBV5-1; CDR3aa: ASSFEMSRNTEAF
j_gene: TRBJ2-1; v_gene: TRBV20-1; CDR3aa: SARDWGRDGHNEQF
j_gene: TRBJ2-5; v_gene: TRBV29-1; CDR3aa: SVEGGQGVRETQY
j_gene: TRBJ1-1; v_gene: TRBV18; CDR3aa: ASSSQPNTEAF
j_gene: TRBJ2-3; v_gene: TRBV5-4; CDR3aa: ASSLAVGAGAGDTQY
j_gene: TRBJ2-7; v_gene: TRBV5-1; CDR3aa: ASSLGHTANEQY
j_gene: TRBJ2-1; v_gene: TRBV4-2; CDR3aa: ASSQAGLPRNEQF
j_gene: TRBJ1-6; v_gene: TRBV7-9; CDR3aa: ASSLGDRAGGSPLH